The present T cell receptor beta chain was sequenced within a study of shared clonotypes between healthy human individuals. Study at large: Serving as donors were two women and three men, whose ages spanned 18 to 49.

CD8 cells classed as naive were CD45RO-negative and positively selected for CCR7, excluding terminally differentiated effector memory CD45RA+ cells. For every subset, genomic DNA was evenly distributed across several immunoSEQ plates. Sequenced by immunoSEQ multiplex PCR; TCRdb stores in-frame clones only, minus some. The data contain about 2 million clones, about 95% of them seen just once; the ten biggest clones take up 0.9% to 1.5%. Germline values: CDR1 MNHNY, CDR2 SVGAGI (reference sequence). The CDR3 extends over 14 amino acids. Trimming cost V 1 base and J 6 bases; bases outside gene matches: 1.

What was sequenced was naive CD8+ T cells sorted from blood. The TCR originated in a man younger than 35 in good health. V gene TRBV6-6 combines with J gene TRBJ1-2; 11 bases are shared with TRBD1. In nucleotides, the CDR3 is TGTGCCAGCAGTTACTTGGGACAGGGGGATGGCTACACCTTC. Encoded protein: CASSYLGQGDGYTF.